Sequencing of this T cell receptor (beta chain) was carried out in a study of early T cells in non-severe SARS-CoV-2 infection. This clonotype was picked up many times. Its antigen is still unknown. The junction and the germline gene differ at one end; a read error may be behind it. Study conclusions and caveats: Matches to VDJdb favored anti-spike CD8 responses and missed private and CD4 specificities.

As part of library construction, unique molecular identifiers were attached to individual cDNA molecules. One entry per CDR3 protein results from TCRdb running MiXCR on the 5' RACE reads. The repertoire holds around 35,000 distinct CDR3 sequences, 5.8% seen once, with about a quarter in the top ten. This CDR3 contains 14 residues. Material: whole blood. The sequence derives from an adult who was a healthcare worker with PCR-confirmed SARS-CoV-2 infection or an uninfected control (not recorded which). The chain links TRBV12-3 or TRBV12-4 to TRBJ2-5; TRBD2 agrees at 14 bases. DNA of the CDR3: TGCGCCAGCGGACTAGCGGGGGGCTCGGAGACCCAGTACTTC. Translating it yields CASGLAGGSETQYF.